This T cell receptor beta chain came from a study of CD8+ T cells in alopecia areata. Sequencing templates came from extracted RNA that was reverse transcribed into cDNA. TCRdb's table, derived via immunoSEQ multiplex PCR, lists solely in-frame clones and lacks some. The data contain roughly 140,000 clones, about half of them singletons. Between the trimmed V and J ends, which lost 4 bases and 3 bases, there was a span of 13 bases. Germline V gene sequence: CDR1 MNHNY, CDR2 SVGAGI (reference sequence). The CDR3 spans 14 residues. The clonotype comes from a human donor with alopecia areata. The material was CD4+ T cells sorted from blood, obtained at week 0. The chain joins TRBV6-6 to TRBJ2-7; no clear D. CDR3: CASSSGWKGYEQYF. CDR3 in DNA: TGTGCCAGCAGTTCCGGATGGAAAGGCTACGAGCAGTACTTC.